Listed here are 12 T cell receptor beta chains from one sample, sequenced in a study of blood T cell repertoires in COVID-19. The protocol was immunoSEQ multiplex PCR, while the TCRdb copy is restricted to in-frame clones and leaves out a portion. Of 250,000 or so clones listed, around 90% are singletons. The sample comprised PBMCs or T cells enriched from blood (not recorded which). The receptors come from a woman aged 40 to 55 who had been exposed to COVID-19.

This chain connects TRBV5-1 to TRBJ2-3; 7 bases match TRBD1. The CDR3 loop spans 15 amino acids. The ends lost 4 bases at V and 3 bases at J; junction bases unmatched: 8. Germline loops: CDR1 SGHRS, CDR2 YFSETQ. The CDR3 reads CASSMTGYGTDTQYF. The CDR3 DNA is TGCGCCAGCAGCATGACAGGGTATGGTACAGATACGCAGTATTTT.

The CDR3 spells CASSYSSHTPGSQETQYF. Written as DNA, the CDR3 is TGTGCCAGCAGTTACTCCTCCCACACCCCTGGCAGTCAAGAGACCCAGTACTTC. The J gene is TRBJ2-5, the V gene TRBV6-2 or TRBV6-3; D gene unclear. Germline loops: CDR1 MNHEY, CDR2 SVGEGT. The CDR3 consists of 18 residues. The V and J ends lost 0 bases and 2 bases respectively, with 19 bases between them.

The CDR3, as DNA: TGTGCCTGGAGTGTACAGCGGGGTAGGATGGTTCAAGAGACCCAGTACTTC. Amino acids: CAWSVQRGRMVQETQYF. This chain joins TRBV30 and TRBJ2-5; 7 nucleotides line up with TRBD2. The CDR3 runs 17 residues. Per the germline V gene, CDR1 is GTSNPN and CDR2 is SVGIG (reference sequence). The trim removed 0 bases at V and 2 bases at J, leaving 12 bases unmatched.

The V and J genes are TRBV5-8 and TRBJ1-6; 10 bases align to TRBD1. The V segment lost 5 bases and the J segment 7 bases; nucleotides outside the gene matches: 6. The CDR3 length is 15 residues. CDR1 is SGHTS and CDR2 is YDEGEE in the germline V gene. CDR3 amino acids: CASSKPGQGNSPLHF. Written as DNA, the CDR3 is TGTGCCAGCAGTAAACCGGGACAGGGGAATTCACCCCTCCACTTT. The complete variable domain, with remaining parts taken from reference TRBV5-8 and TRBJ1-6, reads EAGVTQSPTHLIKTRGQQATLRCSPISGHTSVYWYQQALGLGLQFLLWYDEGEERNRGNFPPRFSGRQFPNYSSELNVNALELEDSALYLCASSKPGQGNSPLHFGNGTRLTVT.

The chain couples TRBV19 to TRBJ2-1; TRBD2 matches at 9 bases. With V trimmed by 9 bases and J by 7 bases, 10 bases remained unmatched. Germline loops: CDR1 LNHDA, CDR2 SQIVND (reference sequence). The CDR3 has 14 amino acids. CDR3 loop: CASGIGTSLNEQFF. In DNA form, the CDR3 reads TGTGCCAGCGGAATCGGGACTAGCCTAAATGAGCAGTTCTTC.

The V and J genes are TRBV7-6 and TRBJ1-5, with D maybe TRBD1 (6 bases). Germline CDR1 reads SGHVS; CDR2 reads FNYEAQ. Trimming took off 3 bases at V and 6 bases at J, with 9 bases between the two ends. The CDR3 has 13 amino acids. The CDR3 region has the DNA TGTGCCAGCAGCTTGGGGGCTCGTCAGCCCCAGCATTTT. Its protein product is CASSLGARQPQHF.

V usage is TRBV4-1 and J usage is TRBJ2-1, with 7 bases that match TRBD2. CDR1 is MGHRA and CDR2 is YSYEKL in the germline V gene. CDR3 length equals 16 residues. Trimming cost V 0 bases and J 7 bases; bases outside gene matches: 9. The CDR3 region is CASSQDGGVGMNEQFF. CDR3 DNA: TGCGCCAGCAGCCAAGATGGGGGGGTCGGTATGAATGAGCAGTTCTTC.

The chain combines TRBV28 with TRBJ2-6; 7 nucleotides agree with TRBD1. CDR3 length: 16 residues. The V gene's germline CDR1 is MDHEN and CDR2 SYDVKM. The ends lost 5 bases at V and 3 bases at J; junction bases unmatched: 7. CDR3 region: CASSPLTGLGANVLTF. CDR3 sequence (DNA): TGTGCCAGCAGTCCCCTGACAGGGCTTGGGGCCAACGTCCTGACTTTC.

V and J are TRBV6-5 and TRBJ1-2, with TRBD1 as a possible D gene (5 bases). Trimming took off 7 bases at V and 4 bases at J, with 10 bases between the two ends. CDR1 is MNHEY and CDR2 is SVGAGI in the germline V gene. There are 12 residues in the CDR3. The CDR3: CASIRVGYGYTF. CDR3 DNA sequence: TGTGCCAGCATCAGGGTCGGCTATGGCTACACCTTC.

J is TRBJ2-1 and V is TRBV29-1, with D possibly being TRBD2 (5 bases). CDR3 length equals 13 residues. CDR1 SQVTM and CDR2 ANQGSEA come from the germline V gene. The ends were cut back, 7 bases at V and 8 bases at J, with 18 bases in the middle. The CDR3 spells CSGRAEAGDEQFF. The CDR3 region has the DNA TGCAGCGGGCGGGCCGAAGCAGGTGATGAGCAGTTCTTC.

The rearrangement joins TRBV13 to TRBJ1-4, with 9 positions matching TRBD1. The CDR3 loop spans 17 amino acids. Germline V gene sequence: CDR1 PRHDT, CDR2 FYEKMQ (reference sequence). V lost 5 bases, J lost 4 bases, and 11 bases stayed unmatched. The CDR3 protein is CASSVTGQGLDNEKLFF. The CDR3 DNA is TGTGCCAGCAGCGTAACGGGACAGGGACTAGATAATGAAAAACTGTTTTTT.

V and J are TRBV28 and TRBJ2-7, with a tentative D call TRBD2 (5 bases). V was cut by 6 bases and J by 6 bases, with 18 bases left in between. The CDR3 is made up of 14 amino acids. The germline V gene encodes CDR1 MDHEN and CDR2 SYDVKM. CDR3 in DNA: TGTGCCAGCAGCCCGGGAACCCCACGAACCGAGCAGTACGTC. Its translation: CASSPGTPRTEQYV.